The 23 T cell receptor beta chains presented below share a single source sample, sequenced in a study of cytomegalovirus exposure and HLA in healthy donors. PCR was performed using 60 Vbeta and 13 Jbeta primers. Sequencing used immunoSEQ multiplex PCR; TCRdb keeps in-frame clones, though not all of them. In all, the sample yields over 150,000 clones. The sequenced material came from PBMCs. These receptors were taken from a boy aged 5-17 years in good health and CMV-seronegative.

The CDR3 sequence: CAISEGGLAGARMGNEQFF. The DNA for the CDR3 is TGTGCCATCAGTGAGGGGGGGCTAGCGGGGGCCCGAATGGGCAATGAGCAGTTCTTC. The rearrangement uses TRBV10-3 and TRBJ2-1, with 10 positions matching TRBD2. Germline-derived CDR1 and CDR2 are ENHRY and SYGVKD. This CDR3 comprises 19 residues. Unmatched junction bases numbered 16, after V lost 2 bases and J lost 6 bases.

V and J are TRBV6-6 and TRBJ1-1; TRBD1 might be the D (5 bases). The V end lost 7 bases, the J end lost 4 bases, and 13 bases lay between the germline ends. Germline CDR1 is MNHNY and CDR2 is SVGAGI (reference sequence). There are 13 residues in the CDR3. The CDR3 is CASKKGIGTEAFF. CDR3 bases: TGTGCCAGCAAAAAGGGGATTGGCACTGAAGCTTTCTTT.

V and J are TRBV6-5 and TRBJ2-3; 11 nucleotides align to TRBD2. The CDR3 runs 16 residues. V trimming: 4 bases; J trimming: 2 bases; junction bases outside the gene matches: 5. CDR1 is MNHEY, CDR2 SVGAGI, per germline. CDR3 in amino acids: CASSLLAGVSTDTQYF. The DNA for the CDR3 is TGTGCCAGCAGTTTACTAGCGGGGGTGTCCACAGATACGCAGTATTTT.

V usage is TRBV7-3 and J usage is TRBJ1-6, with TRBD1 matching over 8 bases. The V and J ends lost 1 base and 2 bases, in that order; junction bases with no gene match: 7. Germline lookup yields CDR1 SGHTA and CDR2 FQGTGA. The CDR3 length is 18 residues. CDR3 nucleotide sequence: TGTGCCAGCAGCTTAATTTCTCCGGACAGGGCCTATAATTCACCCCTCCACTTT. This gives the protein CASSLISPDRAYNSPLHF.

The chain couples TRBV27 to TRBJ2-1; possibly TRBD2 for D (6 bases). Germline lookup yields CDR1 MNHEY and CDR2 SMNVEV (reference sequence). The CDR3 runs to 14 residues. V was trimmed by 10 bases and J by 4 bases, leaving 17 bases between them. The CDR3 DNA sequence: TGTGCCACTCTCGGGGGAGGCATTTACAATGAGCAGTTCTTC. It translates to CATLGGGIYNEQFF.

The CDR3 DNA is TGTGCCAGCAGCGGGGGGTCCTCTGGAAACACCATATATTTT. This translates into CASSGGSSGNTIYF. The chain carries TRBV5-8 and TRBJ1-3, with D maybe TRBD1 (5 bases). Germline V gene data show CDR1 as SGHTS and CDR2 as YDEGEE. The CDR3 is made up of 14 amino acids. The V and J ends lost 4 bases and 0 bases respectively, with 8 bases between them.

The rearrangement links TRBV11-2 to TRBJ2-1, with 12 bases aligning to TRBD2. The V segment lost 4 bases and the J segment 4 bases; nucleotides outside the gene matches: 2. This CDR3 spans 15 amino acids. Germline V gene data show CDR1 as SGHAT and CDR2 as FQNNGV. The CDR3 sequence: CASSWTSGVYNEQFF. In DNA, the CDR3 is TGTGCCAGCAGCTGGACTAGCGGGGTTTACAATGAGCAGTTCTTC.

The V gene is TRBV19, the J gene TRBJ2-5; possible D gene TRBD1, 7 bases. This CDR3 contains 14 residues. The V and J ends lost 4 bases and 2 bases respectively, with 11 bases between them. CDR1 LNHDA and CDR2 SQIVND come from the germline V gene (reference sequence). CDR3 loop: CASSKQGRQETQYF. The CDR3 DNA follows: TGTGCCAGTAGTAAACAGGGGAGGCAAGAGACCCAGTACTTC.

V is TRBV4-1 and J is TRBJ1-5, with 9 bases matching TRBD1. J lost 7 bases, V lost 0 bases, and 1 base had no gene match. The length of the CDR3 is 14 residues. CDR1 and CDR2 (germline): MGHRA, YSYEKL. CDR3 protein: CASSQEQGAQPQHF. The CDR3 nucleotides are TGCGCCAGCAGCCAAGAACAGGGGGCACAGCCCCAGCATTTT.

This sequence joins TRBV30 and TRBJ1-2, with 8 bases identical to TRBD1. Trimming removed 2 bases from V and 4 bases from J; junction bases left unmatched: 6. Per germline, CDR1 GTSNPN and CDR2 SVGIG (reference sequence). CDR3 length equals 14 residues. The CDR3 DNA reads as TGTGCCTGGAGTCCACGGACAGGGCTCTATGGCTACACCTTC. It yields the protein CAWSPRTGLYGYTF.

The gene calls are TRBV7-9 and TRBJ1-1; D is undetermined. This CDR3 is built from 12 residues. V was clipped by 5 bases and J by 0 bases, with 4 bases between them. CDR1 is SEHNR and CDR2 is FQNEAQ in the germline V gene (reference sequence). The CDR3 DNA reads as TGTGCCAGCAGCACAGTGAACACTGAAGCTTTCTTT. It is translated as CASSTVNTEAFF.

The V call is TRBV5-5, the J call TRBJ1-5; D is uncertain. Germline CDR1 reads SGHKS; CDR2 reads YYEKEE (reference sequence). V lost 3 bases to trimming and J lost 4 bases, with 20 bases between them. The CDR3 contains 17 residues. CDR3 coding DNA: TGTGCCAGCAGCTACCGGGTCGGCGGAGAAAGTAATCAGCCCCAGCATTTT. It yields the protein CASSYRVGGESNQPQHF. The whole variable domain, filled in from reference TRBV5-5 and TRBJ1-5, reads DAGVTQSPTHLIKTRGQQVTLRCSPISGHKSVSWYQQVLGQGPQFIFQYYEKEERGRGNFPDRFSARQFPNYSSELNVNALLLGDSALYLCASSYRVGGESNQPQHFGDGTRLSIL.

V gene TRBV19 combines with J gene TRBJ2-2, with 9 bases matching TRBD1. CDR3 size: 18 residues. From germline, CDR1 is LNHDA and CDR2 SQIVND (reference sequence). The junction had 19 bases not matched to a gene; V was cut back by 7 bases and J by 7 bases. The CDR3 reads CASTTPLGGQGSVGELFF. As DNA, the CDR3 is TGTGCCAGTACCACACCCCTCGGGGGACAGGGTTCGGTCGGGGAGCTGTTTTTT.

The rearrangement links TRBV4-1 to TRBJ2-4; TRBD2 matches 10 bases. The CDR3 spans 18 residues. Per the germline V gene, CDR1 is MGHRA and CDR2 is YSYEKL. The V gene end was trimmed by 1 base and the J gene end by 2 bases; junction bases not matched to a gene: 8. The CDR3 loop is CASSQVSLAGETKNIQYF. In DNA, the CDR3 is TGCGCCAGCAGCCAAGTGAGTCTAGCGGGAGAGACCAAAAACATTCAGTACTTC.

The chain carries TRBV29-1 and TRBJ2-1, with D perhaps matching TRBD2 (5 bases). Per the germline V gene, CDR1 is SQVTM and CDR2 is ANQGSEA. The length of the CDR3 is 12 residues. V gave up 0 bases and J gave up 9 bases, with 9 bases separating them. CDR3 protein: CSVEDLGSEQFF. As DNA, the CDR3 is TGCAGCGTTGAAGATCTAGGGAGTGAGCAGTTCTTC.

This chain joins TRBV4-2 and TRBJ2-4, with D possibly TRBD1 on 5 matching bases. The length of the CDR3 is 16 residues. V lost 4 bases and J lost 3, with 16 bases in between. Germline CDR1 and CDR2: LGHNA and YNFKEQ. CDR3 in amino acids: CASSLGELGRKNIQYF. CDR3 DNA sequence: TGTGCCAGCAGCCTGGGCGAGTTGGGGCGCAAAAACATTCAGTACTTC.

The chain combines TRBV10-2 with TRBJ2-3, with 11 bases that match TRBD2. J gave up 5 bases and V 7 bases, and 8 bases lay outside the gene matches. The germline CDR1 and CDR2 sequences are WSHSY and SAAADI. The CDR3 contains 15 residues. In DNA form, the CDR3 reads TGCGCCAGCAAGATACTAGCGGGGGTGGGAGATACGCAGTATTTT. As protein: CASKILAGVGDTQYF.

CDR3 DNA: TGTGCCAGCAGCCTGGGACTAGCAATTCAAGAGACCCAGTACTTC. This gives the protein CASSLGLAIQETQYF. This chain links TRBV7-9 with TRBJ2-5; 9 bases line up with TRBD2. The V gene end was trimmed by 5 bases and the J gene end by 2 bases; junction bases not matched to a gene: 6. The CDR3 length is 15 residues. Germline V gene data show CDR1 as SEHNR and CDR2 as FQNEAQ (reference sequence).

The chain joins TRBV28 to TRBJ1-5, with 7 bases aligning to TRBD1. The CDR3 has 18 residues. The ends lost 2 bases at V and 4 bases at J; junction bases unmatched: 14. Germline CDR1 reads MDHEN; CDR2 reads SYDVKM. The CDR3 is CASSLEGARGSGNQPQHF. DNA of the CDR3: TGTGCCAGCAGTTTAGAGGGGGCGCGAGGGAGCGGTAATCAGCCCCAGCATTTT.

This chain uses TRBV6-6 with TRBJ2-7, with TRBD2 matching 7 bases. V lost 6 bases, J lost 5 bases, and 13 bases stayed unmatched. The CDR3 consists of 15 residues. CDR1 MNHNY and CDR2 SVGAGI come from the germline V gene (reference sequence). The CDR3 loop is CASSHPPGGINEQYF. The CDR3 DNA follows: TGTGCCAGCAGCCACCCGCCGGGGGGTATCAACGAGCAGTACTTC.

The V gene is TRBV14, the J gene TRBJ2-1; 11 positions match TRBD2. The CDR3 spans 16 residues. V trimming: 4 bases; J trimming: 6 bases; junction bases outside the gene matches: 8. Germline V gives CDR1 SGHDN, CDR2 FVKESK. CDR3 region: CASSPPIAGGSNEQFF. The CDR3 DNA sequence: TGTGCCAGCAGCCCACCCATAGCGGGGGGGTCCAATGAGCAGTTCTTC.

The chain links TRBV27 to TRBJ1-1, with a tentative D call TRBD1 (6 bases). The CDR3 length is 14 residues. V lost 2 bases and J 2 bases, leaving 9 bases between the germline ends. The germline V gene encodes CDR1 MNHEY and CDR2 SMNVEV (reference sequence). The CDR3 reads CASSLGTPNTEAFF. Written as DNA, the CDR3 is TGTGCCAGCAGTTTAGGGACACCAAACACTGAAGCTTTCTTT.

The chain combines TRBV27 with TRBJ1-1; D possibly corresponds to TRBD1 (5 bases). CDR1 and CDR2 (germline): MNHEY, SMNVEV (reference sequence). The CDR3 is 15 amino acids. Trimming stripped 2 bases from V and 0 bases from J, with 10 bases between. CDR3 bases: TGTGCCAGCAGTTTAGCAGGGTATGTGAACACTGAAGCTTTCTTT. It specifies CASSLAGYVNTEAFF.